These T cell receptor beta chains were read from a single sample in a study of blood T cell repertoires in COVID-19. Assay used: immunoSEQ multiplex PCR; TCRdb lists only in-frame clones, some missing. The repertoire consists of more than 200,000 clones, with less than 90% occurring once and the leading ten covering under 2%. Sequenced input: peripheral blood. The receptors derive from a man aged 25-45 years with active or convalescent COVID-19. CDR3s include the opening cysteine and the closing phenylalanine or tryptophan. Fields, in order: V gene, J gene, clone size, D gene, CDR3 DNA, CDR3 protein. D genes are given only for firm matches. Clone size is shown for a subset of rows, as once, few, many or a class of expanded clone.

v_call: TRBV4-1
j_call: TRBJ2-4
clone_size: once
d_call: .
cdr3_nt: TGCGCCAGCAGCCAAGATATAGCCAAAAACATTCAGTACTTC
cdr3_aa: CASSQDIAKNIQYF

v_call: TRBV6-5
j_call: TRBJ1-6
clone_size: .
d_call: .
cdr3_nt: TGTGCCAGCAAGATAGGGACACCCAATAATTCACCCCTCCACTTT
cdr3_aa: CASKIGTPNNSPLHF

v_call: TRBV5-6
j_call: TRBJ2-7
clone_size: .
d_call: .
cdr3_nt: TGTGCCAGCAGCTTACTAGCTGAGCAGTACTTC
cdr3_aa: CASSLLAEQYF

v_call: TRBV28
j_call: TRBJ1-1
clone_size: few
d_call: .
cdr3_nt: TGTGCCAGCAGTTTAAGTTACTCGGAGGGAAACACTGAAGCTTTCTTT
cdr3_aa: CASSLSYSEGNTEAFF

v_call: TRBV7-8
j_call: TRBJ2-7
clone_size: .
d_call: .
cdr3_nt: TGTGCCAGCAGCTTTCAGTACGAGCAGTACTTC
cdr3_aa: CASSFQYEQYF

v_call: TRBV5-1
j_call: TRBJ1-1
clone_size: .
d_call: TRBD1
cdr3_nt: TGCGCCAGCACTCCCGGGACAGCAGATGAAGCTTTCTTT
cdr3_aa: CASTPGTADEAFF

v_call: TRBV15
j_call: TRBJ1-1
clone_size: .
d_call: TRBD1
cdr3_nt: TGTGCCACCAGCAGCGATTGGACAGGGGGCTACACTGAAGCTTTCTTT
cdr3_aa: CATSSDWTGGYTEAFF

v_call: TRBV2
j_call: TRBJ2-5
clone_size: once
d_call: .
cdr3_nt: TGTGCCAGCAGTTCAACTAGCTCGGAGACCCAGTACTTC
cdr3_aa: CASSSTSSETQYF

v_call: TRBV14
j_call: TRBJ2-7
clone_size: many
d_call: .
cdr3_nt: TGTGCCAGCAGCCAAGATAACCTACGGGACAAACTCTCCTACGAGCAGTACTTC
cdr3_aa: CASSQDNLRDKLSYEQYF

v_call: TRBV2
j_call: TRBJ1-3
clone_size: .
d_call: .
cdr3_nt: TGTGCCACCACGATCCAGGGCCTCCATCTCTCTGGAAACACCATATATTTT
cdr3_aa: CATTIQGLHLSGNTIYF

v_call: TRBV7-2
j_call: TRBJ1-2
clone_size: .
d_call: .
cdr3_nt: TGTGCCAGCAGCCCAATTTTTATTGGGGGGTCGACGGGCTACACCTTC
cdr3_aa: CASSPIFIGGSTGYTF

v_call: TRBV12-3/TRBV12-4
j_call: TRBJ2-7
clone_size: .
d_call: .
cdr3_nt: TGTGCCAGCAGTTGGCCCGGAGTCTACGAGCAGTACTTC
cdr3_aa: CASSWPGVYEQYF

v_call: TRBV27
j_call: TRBJ2-1
clone_size: .
d_call: TRBD2
cdr3_nt: TGTGCCAGCAGTTTTTTCCTAGCGGGGGTTGGTGAGCAGTTCTTC
cdr3_aa: CASSFFLAGVGEQFF

v_call: TRBV6-4
j_call: TRBJ2-1
clone_size: .
d_call: TRBD2
cdr3_nt: TGTGCCAGCAGTGACGGACTAGCGGGGAGTGAGCAGTTCTTC
cdr3_aa: CASSDGLAGSEQFF

v_call: TRBV5-4
j_call: TRBJ2-1
clone_size: .
d_call: TRBD2
cdr3_nt: TGTGCCAGCAGCCCAATAGCGGGGGGGAGAAATGAGCAGTTCTTC
cdr3_aa: CASSPIAGGRNEQFF

v_call: TRBV29-1
j_call: TRBJ1-2
clone_size: .
d_call: .
cdr3_nt: TGCAGCGTTGAACAATCACAGGGAAGGTACTATGGCTACACCTTC
cdr3_aa: CSVEQSQGRYYGYTF

v_call: TRBV5-4
j_call: TRBJ2-5
clone_size: .
d_call: .
cdr3_nt: TGTGCCAGCAGCTTGGATAGTCAAGAGACCCAGTACTTC
cdr3_aa: CASSLDSQETQYF

v_call: TRBV19
j_call: TRBJ2-1
clone_size: .
d_call: TRBD2
cdr3_nt: TGTGCCAGTAGTATGATGACTAGCGGGGGGGCCGGCAATGAGCAGTTCTTC
cdr3_aa: CASSMMTSGGAGNEQFF

v_call: TRBV21-1
j_call: TRBJ1-3
clone_size: .
d_call: .
cdr3_nt: TGTGCCAGCAGCGGGACAGAGAGCTCTGGAAACACCATATATTTT
cdr3_aa: CASSGTESSGNTIYF

v_call: TRBV7-2
j_call: TRBJ2-5
clone_size: .
d_call: .
cdr3_nt: TGTGCCAGCAGCTTATATATCCAAGAGACCCAGTACTTC
cdr3_aa: CASSLYIQETQYF

v_call: TRBV4-3
j_call: TRBJ2-1
clone_size: .
d_call: .
cdr3_nt: TGCGCCAGCAGCCAAGCCGTGTATGACCCCGGGGGCAATGAGCAGTTCTTC
cdr3_aa: CASSQAVYDPGGNEQFF

v_call: TRBV4-2
j_call: TRBJ2-5
clone_size: .
d_call: .
cdr3_nt: TGTGCCAGCAGCCCCGCGGGCGGGTCACGAGAGACCCAGTACTTC
cdr3_aa: CASSPAGGSRETQYF

v_call: TRBV3-1/TRBV3-2
j_call: TRBJ2-3
clone_size: few
d_call: TRBD2
cdr3_nt: TGTGCCAGCAGCCATAGCGCACGGGGGGGAGAAGTGCAAGATACGCAGTATTTT
cdr3_aa: CASSHSARGGEVQDTQYF

v_call: TRBV4-2
j_call: TRBJ2-6
clone_size: .
d_call: .
cdr3_nt: TGTGCCAGCAGCCAAGATCTGGCAGGTTACTCTGGGGCCAACGTCCTGACTTTC
cdr3_aa: CASSQDLAGYSGANVLTF

v_call: TRBV7-2
j_call: TRBJ1-2
clone_size: .
d_call: .
cdr3_nt: TGTGCCAGCAGCCCCCCCGCCGAGAACTATGGCTACACCTTC
cdr3_aa: CASSPPAENYGYTF

v_call: TRBV6-5
j_call: TRBJ1-2
clone_size: .
d_call: TRBD1
cdr3_nt: TGTGCCAGCTACCCTCTAGACAGGGACCATGGCTACACCTTC
cdr3_aa: CASYPLDRDHGYTF

v_call: TRBV7-6
j_call: TRBJ1-2
clone_size: .
d_call: .
cdr3_nt: TGTGCCAGCAGCCCCTGGGAGGGAAAGGATGGCTACACCTTC
cdr3_aa: CASSPWEGKDGYTF

v_call: TRBV7-2
j_call: TRBJ2-5
clone_size: .
d_call: TRBD1
cdr3_nt: TGTGCCAGCAGCACCGACAGGGGCACAGTGGAGACCCAGTACTTC
cdr3_aa: CASSTDRGTVETQYF

v_call: TRBV19
j_call: TRBJ1-1
clone_size: .
d_call: TRBD1
cdr3_nt: TGTGCCAGTAGTACCGCCCGGGACAGGTCTGGTTTTGGAGCTTTCTTT
cdr3_aa: CASSTARDRSGFGAFF

v_call: TRBV5-4
j_call: TRBJ1-1
clone_size: .
d_call: .
cdr3_nt: TGTGCCAGCAGCTTCGCGGGGACTACTGAAGCTTTCTTT
cdr3_aa: CASSFAGTTEAFF

v_call: TRBV5-1
j_call: TRBJ1-3
clone_size: .
d_call: .
cdr3_nt: TGCGCCAGCAGCTTGGATGGACACGGAAACACCATATATTTT
cdr3_aa: CASSLDGHGNTIYF

v_call: TRBV7-9
j_call: TRBJ1-2
clone_size: .
d_call: .
cdr3_nt: TGTGCCAGTTCCGAGGGAGCTAACTATGGCTACACCTTC
cdr3_aa: CASSEGANYGYTF

v_call: TRBV9
j_call: TRBJ1-4
clone_size: .
d_call: TRBD1
cdr3_nt: TGTGCCAGCAGCGAAGGGACAGTCGCGGAAAAACTGTTTTTT
cdr3_aa: CASSEGTVAEKLFF

v_call: TRBV30
j_call: TRBJ1-2
clone_size: .
d_call: .
cdr3_nt: TGTGCCTGGAGTGTAGTGAAGACACACTACACCTTC
cdr3_aa: CAWSVVKTHYTF

v_call: TRBV6-5
j_call: TRBJ2-3
clone_size: once
d_call: .
cdr3_nt: TGTGCCAGCAGTCGGACAACTAGCACAGATACGCAGTATTTT
cdr3_aa: CASSRTTSTDTQYF

v_call: TRBV24-1
j_call: TRBJ2-2
clone_size: once
d_call: TRBD2
cdr3_nt: TGTGCCACCAGTGACTCGGGGGGACGGTCGAAGCTGTTTTTT
cdr3_aa: CATSDSGGRSKLFF

v_call: TRBV18
j_call: TRBJ1-1
clone_size: once
d_call: .
cdr3_nt: TGTGCCAGCTCACCACAGGGGGACACTGAAGCTTTCTTT
cdr3_aa: CASSPQGDTEAFF

v_call: TRBV7-8
j_call: TRBJ2-7
clone_size: .
d_call: .
cdr3_nt: TGTGCCAGCAGCTTACTTTTGGGAGGCGGGCCCGACGAGCAGTACTTC
cdr3_aa: CASSLLLGGGPDEQYF

v_call: TRBV29-1
j_call: TRBJ1-1
clone_size: .
d_call: .
cdr3_nt: TGCAGCTTATGGGGCGGGGGCACTGAAGCTTTCTTT
cdr3_aa: CSLWGGGTEAFF